These 22 T cell receptor beta chains were all obtained from the same sample, sequenced in a study of OX40 agonist ivuxolimab in advanced cancers. TCRdb's copy holds only in-frame clones and misses some; the assay was immunoSEQ multiplex PCR. This sample has around 60,000 clones, with roughly 80% found just once. The starting material was CD4+ or CD8+ T cells sorted from blood, obtained in a trial of the OX40 agonist ivuxolimab. These receptors were taken from an adult with an advanced solid tumor such as melanoma, head and neck, liver or kidney cancer.

This chain uses TRBV10-1 with TRBJ1-1, with D possibly matching TRBD1 (6 bases). CDR1 is WNHNN and CDR2 is SYGVQD in the germline V gene (reference sequence). V shed 0 bases and J shed 1 base, with 9 bases lying between them. The CDR3 covers 15 residues. Here the CDR3 reads CASSESGGWNTEAFF. In DNA, the CDR3 is TGCGCCAGCAGTGAGTCAGGGGGTTGGAACACTGAAGCTTTCTTT.

V is TRBV27 and J is TRBJ1-6; D is unresolved. The V and J ends lost 4 bases and 2 bases respectively, with 12 bases between them. Germline CDR1 MNHEY, CDR2 SMNVEV (reference sequence). The CDR3 contains 16 residues. CDR3 loop: CASSSGNPTYNSPLHF. CDR3 nucleotide sequence: TGTGCCAGCAGTTCGGGCAACCCCACCTATAATTCACCCCTCCACTTT.

This clone showed up just a few times. The chain carries TRBV7-2 and TRBJ2-5, with 8 positions matching TRBD2. The CDR3 runs to 15 residues. CDR1 and CDR2 from the germline V gene are SGHTA and FQGNSA. V shed 3 bases, J shed 4 bases, and the junction held 7 bases outside the gene matches. The CDR3 region has the DNA TGTGCCAGCAGCTTTAAGAGCGGGGGAGGAGAGACCCAGTACTTC. Translated, it gives CASSFKSGGGETQYF.

The chain links TRBV11-2 to TRBJ1-1, with a possible D match to TRBD1 (6 bases). V was cut by 8 bases and J by 1 base, with 11 bases left in between. Germline V lookup: CDR1 SGHAT, CDR2 FQNNGV. There are 13 residues in the CDR3. This chain's CDR3 is CASQQGRNTEAFF. CDR3 nucleotide sequence: TGTGCCAGCCAACAGGGTCGGAACACTGAAGCTTTCTTT.

The chain combines TRBV10-3 with TRBJ1-1; D is unclear. The germline V gene encodes CDR1 ENHRY and CDR2 SYGVKD. Trimming stripped 0 bases from V and 4 bases from J, with 12 bases between. The CDR3 extends over 15 amino acids. CDR3 sequence: CAISESGSGVTEAFF. The CDR3 coding sequence is TGTGCCATCAGTGAGTCGGGGTCAGGCGTCACTGAAGCTTTCTTT.

V and J are TRBV2 and TRBJ1-1, with D tentatively TRBD1 (6 bases). Deletions cut 7 bases from V and 6 bases from J, with 9 bases between. This CDR3 region has 11 residues. Germline V CDR1 and CDR2: SNHLY, FYNNEI. Written as DNA, the CDR3 is TGTGCCAGCACCAGGGGCCCTGAAGCTTTCTTT. The encoded protein is CASTRGPEAFF.

The chain combines TRBV11-1 with TRBJ2-1; no reliable D call. This CDR3 contains 13 residues. V shed 1 base and J shed 7 bases, with 8 bases lying between them. In germline, CDR1 is SGHAT, CDR2 FQDESV (reference sequence). The CDR3 loop is CASSLGWRNEQFF. The CDR3 DNA follows: TGTGCCAGCAGCTTAGGTTGGCGGAATGAGCAGTTCTTC.

The chain carries TRBV2 and TRBJ1-5, with no clear D. This CDR3 region has 15 residues. Looked up from germline, CDR1 is SNHLY and CDR2 is FYNNEI. Trimming left V 1 base short and J 0 bases short, with 7 bases between. DNA of the CDR3: TGTGCCAGCAGTGAAGAGGCTAATAGCAATCAGCCCCAGCATTTT. As protein: CASSEEANSNQPQHF.

This chain links TRBV7-9 with TRBJ1-4; TRBD1 is a possible D gene (6 bases). Germline loops: CDR1 SEHNR, CDR2 FQNEAQ (reference sequence). The CDR3 has 15 amino acids. The V and J ends lost 2 bases and 7 bases respectively, with 14 bases between them. The CDR3 DNA is TGTGCCAGCAGCTTAAGGGGGGTGGAAGGTGAAAAACTGTTTTTT. Encoded protein: CASSLRGVEGEKLFF.

The chain joins TRBV13 to TRBJ1-6; 7 bases are shared with TRBD1. V lost 3 bases to trimming and J lost 9 bases; unmatched junction nucleotides: 14. CDR1 is PRHDT, CDR2 FYEKMQ, per germline (reference sequence). This CDR3 contains 17 residues. CDR3: CASSFSSGQIGGSPLHF. DNA of the CDR3: TGTGCCAGCAGCTTCTCATCGGGACAGATAGGAGGTTCACCCCTCCACTTT.

The gene calls are TRBV5-1 and TRBJ1-1; D is undetermined. The V gene lost 0 bases and the J gene lost 0 bases, with 9 bases spanning the gap. CDR3 size: 15 residues. The V gene's germline CDR1 is SGHRS and CDR2 YFSETQ. CDR3 residues: CASSLEGSVNTEAFF. CDR3 DNA: TGCGCCAGCAGCTTGGAAGGGTCAGTGAACACTGAAGCTTTCTTT.

V and J are TRBV27 and TRBJ2-1, with unresolved D. Trimming removed 1 base from V and 13 bases from J, with 8 bases in between. Germline loops: CDR1 MNHEY, CDR2 SMNVEV (reference sequence). CDR3 length: 11 amino acids. The CDR3 region has the DNA TGTGCCAGCAGTTTATTTCCTTTTCAGTTCTTC. Residues: CASSLFPFQFF.

The rearrangement joins TRBV18 to TRBJ2-1, with no clear D. V dropped 3 bases and J dropped 0 bases, with 18 bases sitting between them. The CDR3 sequence is 18 residues long. Germline V CDR1 and CDR2: KGHSH, LQKENI. The CDR3 loop is CASSPLSLSPSSYNEQFF. The CDR3 DNA reads TGTGCCAGCTCACCCCTCTCTCTTTCTCCAAGCTCCTACAATGAGCAGTTCTTC.

The V gene is TRBV7-8, the J gene TRBJ2-3; D is perhaps TRBD2 (6 bases). Trimming pared 0 bases from V and 3 bases from J, leaving 13 bases between. The germline V gene has CDR1 SGHVS and CDR2 FQNEAQ. The length of the CDR3 is 16 residues. CDR3 DNA sequence: TGTGCCAGCAGCTTAGCCCGGGGGTCGAGGACAGATACGCAGTATTTT. Translation: CASSLARGSRTDTQYF.

The rearrangement links TRBV2 to TRBJ2-5, with a tentative D call TRBD2 (6 bases). The length of the CDR3 is 15 residues. Per germline, CDR1 SNHLY and CDR2 FYNNEI. V lost 3 bases and J lost 1, with 12 bases in between. The CDR3 region is CASSEASASQETQYF. The CDR3 DNA sequence: TGTGCCAGCAGTGAGGCTAGCGCATCCCAAGAGACCCAGTACTTC.

V and J are TRBV5-1 and TRBJ2-2; possibly TRBD2 for D (6 bases). The germline V gene has CDR1 SGHRS and CDR2 YFSETQ. V was shortened by 9 bases and J by 5 bases, with 17 bases between the two germline ends. This CDR3 has 14 residues. DNA for the CDR3: TGCGCCACCGGAACGGAGGGGAGGACCGGGGAGCTGTTTTTT. Translation gives CATGTEGRTGELFF.

The chain joins TRBV7-3 to TRBJ1-3; D remains unclear. V was clipped by 2 bases and J by 4 bases, with 6 bases between them. Germline CDR1 and CDR2: SGHTA and FQGTGA. The CDR3 length is 13 residues. CDR3 bases: TGTGCCAGCAGCTTAGGCCAGGGAAACACCATATATTTT. Its translation is CASSLGQGNTIYF. Using reference TRBV7-3 and TRBJ1-3 for the parts outside the CDR3, the full variable domain is GAGVSQTPSNKVTEKGKYVELRCDPISGHTALYWYRQSLGQGPEFLIYFQGTGAADDSGLPNDRFFAVRPEGSVSTLKIQRTERGDSAVYLCASSLGQGNTIYFGEGSWLTVV.

The chain uses TRBV5-4 and TRBJ2-3; 8 nucleotides match TRBD2. The length of the CDR3 is 14 residues. Germline loops: CDR1 SGHNT, CDR2 YYREEE (reference sequence). Trimming removed 3 bases from V and 4 bases from J; junction bases left unmatched: 4. CDR3 region: CASSSAGVADTQYF. CDR3 bases: TGTGCCAGCAGCTCAGCGGGAGTGGCAGATACGCAGTATTTT.

The chain combines TRBV29-1 with TRBJ2-3; D tentatively fits TRBD1 or TRBD2 (5 bases each). Germline-derived CDR1 and CDR2 are SQVTM and ANQGSEA. The CDR3 has 11 residues. Trimming cost V 3 bases and J 7 bases, with 8 bases left between them. DNA of the CDR3: TGCAGCGTTGACTCGGGACATACGCAGTATTTT. Protein: CSVDSGHTQYF.

The genes are TRBV6-5 and TRBJ2-3; D is uncertain. The CDR3 length is 13 residues. Trimming shortened V by 2 bases and J by 6 bases, and 9 bases separated the two germline ends. The germline gives CDR1 MNHEY, CDR2 SVGAGI. The CDR3 is CASSYRASDTQYF. CDR3 bases: TGTGCCAGCAGTTACCGGGCTAGTGATACGCAGTATTTT.

The chain couples TRBV4-2 to TRBJ2-1; D is undetermined. CDR1 is LGHNA, CDR2 YNFKEQ, per germline. Trimming pared 0 bases from V and 8 bases from J, leaving 8 bases between. This CDR3 spans 13 amino acids. CDR3 coding DNA: TGTGCCAGCAGCCAAGATTGGGTCCATGAGCAGTTCTTC. It specifies CASSQDWVHEQFF.

The V call is TRBV11-1, the J call TRBJ2-1, with D possibly TRBD1 on 6 matching bases. V lost 4 bases and J lost 1, with 11 bases in between. This CDR3 contains 15 residues. CDR1 and CDR2 from the germline V gene are SGHAT and FQDESV (reference sequence). The CDR3 nucleotides are TGTGCCAGCAGCTCACAGGGTTTTTCCTACAATGAGCAGTTCTTC. This translates into CASSSQGFSYNEQFF. The full variable domain, its missing parts supplied by reference TRBV11-1 and TRBJ2-1, is EAEVAQSPRYKITEKSQAVAFWCDPISGHATLYWYRQILGQGPELLVQFQDESVVDDSQLPKDRFSAERLKGVDSTLKIQPAELGDSAMYLCASSSQGFSYNEQFFGPGTRLTVL.